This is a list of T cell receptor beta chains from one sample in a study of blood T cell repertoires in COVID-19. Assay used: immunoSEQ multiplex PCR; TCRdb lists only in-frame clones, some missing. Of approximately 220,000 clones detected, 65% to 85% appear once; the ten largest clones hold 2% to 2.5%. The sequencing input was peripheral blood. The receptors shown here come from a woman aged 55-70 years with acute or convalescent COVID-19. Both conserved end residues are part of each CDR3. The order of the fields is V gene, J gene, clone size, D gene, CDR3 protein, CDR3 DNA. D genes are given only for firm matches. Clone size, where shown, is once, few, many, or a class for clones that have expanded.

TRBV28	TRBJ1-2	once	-	CASVGGKMRGYTF	TGTGCCAGCGTGGGGGGGAAGATGCGCGGCTACACCTTC
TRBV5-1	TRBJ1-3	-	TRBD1	CASSLEGGQAFGNTIYF	TGCGCCAGCAGCTTGGAGGGGGGACAGGCTTTTGGAAACACCATATATTTT
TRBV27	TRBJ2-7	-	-	CASSLSGPGSYEQYF	TGTGCCAGCAGTTTATCCGGTCCAGGGTCCTACGAGCAGTACTTC
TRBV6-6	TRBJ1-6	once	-	CASNPSEDSPLHF	TGTGCCAGCAATCCTTCGGAGGATTCACCCCTCCACTTT
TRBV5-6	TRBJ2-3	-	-	CASSLWNGDTQYF	TGTGCCAGCAGCTTGTGGAACGGGGATACGCAGTATTTT
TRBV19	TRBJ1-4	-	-	CASSIGGILFF	TGTGCCAGTAGTATAGGAGGGATACTGTTTTTT
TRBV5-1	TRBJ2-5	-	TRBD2	CASSTSAGGPQETQYF	TGCGCCAGCAGCACCTCAGCGGGGGGGCCGCAGGAGACCCAGTACTTC
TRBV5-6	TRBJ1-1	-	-	CASSLGTVLNTEAFF	TGTGCCAGCAGCTTGGGGACAGTCCTGAACACTGAAGCTTTCTTT
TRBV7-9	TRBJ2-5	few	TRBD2	CASSLGSRGDSQETQYF	TGTGCCAGCAGCTTAGGGTCACGGGGGGATTCTCAAGAGACCCAGTACTTC
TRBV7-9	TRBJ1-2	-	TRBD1	CASSSTGLTNYGYTF	TGTGCCAGCAGCTCGACAGGGCTAACTAACTATGGCTACACCTTC
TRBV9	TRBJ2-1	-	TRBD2	CASSLGTSGRAYNEQFF	TGTGCCAGCAGCTTAGGGACTAGCGGGCGTGCCTACAATGAGCAGTTCTTC
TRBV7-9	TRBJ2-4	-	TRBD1	CASSLDRGGSKNIQYF	TGTGCCAGCAGCCTCGACAGGGGCGGATCCAAAAACATTCAGTACTTC
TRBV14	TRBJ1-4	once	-	CASSQQVTPGEKLFF	TGTGCCAGCAGCCAGCAGGTTACACCGGGGGAAAAACTGTTTTTT
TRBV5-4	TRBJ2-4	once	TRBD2	CASSLGAGVNIQYF	TGTGCCAGCAGCTTGGGGGCGGGGGTGAACATTCAGTACTTC
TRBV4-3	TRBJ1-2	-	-	CASSQDREQGSGYTF	TGCGCCAGCAGCCAAGATAGAGAACAGGGAAGTGGCTACACCTTC
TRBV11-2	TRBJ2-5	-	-	CASSLGDKVWHF	TGTGCCAGCAGCTTGGGGGACAAGGTTTGGCACTTC
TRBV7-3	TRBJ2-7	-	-	CASSLFPGYEQYF	TGTGCCAGCAGCTTGTTCCCGGGTTACGAGCAGTACTTC
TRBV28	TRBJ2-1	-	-	CASSKYNEQFF	TGTGCCAGCAGCAAATACAATGAGCAGTTCTTC
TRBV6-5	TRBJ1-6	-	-	CASSRTAAYSPLHF	TGTGCCAGCAGTCGCACAGCGGCTTATTCACCCCTCCACTTT
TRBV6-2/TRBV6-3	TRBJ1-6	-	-	CASSLRQINSPLHF	TGTGCCAGCAGTTTACGACAGATAAATTCACCCCTCCACTTT
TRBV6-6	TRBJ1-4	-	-	CASSYGTSGGEKLFF	TGTGCCAGCAGTTACGGCACGTCGGGGGGTGAAAAACTGTTTTTT
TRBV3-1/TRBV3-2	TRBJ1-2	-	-	CASSQINYGYTF	TGTGCCAGCAGCCAAATAAACTATGGCTACACCTTC
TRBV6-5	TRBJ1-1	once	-	CASSPGTNRPEAFF	TGTGCCAGCAGTCCTGGGACAAACAGGCCAGAAGCTTTCTTT
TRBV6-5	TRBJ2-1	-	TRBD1	CASKGQNTYNEQFF	TGTGCCAGCAAGGGACAGAATACCTACAATGAGCAGTTCTTC
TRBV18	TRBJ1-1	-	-	CASSPHRDFAEAFF	TGTGCCAGCTCACCACACAGGGATTTCGCTGAAGCTTTCTTT
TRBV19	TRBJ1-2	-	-	CASSVGSASGYTF	TGTGCCAGTAGTGTCGGATCAGCGAGTGGCTACACCTTC
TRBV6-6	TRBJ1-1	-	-	CASSQRDTEAFF	TGTGCCAGCAGCCAGAGGGACACTGAAGCTTTCTTT
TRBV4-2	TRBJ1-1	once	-	CASSQGDRNTDEAFF	TGTGCCAGCAGCCAAGGCGACAGGAACACAGATGAAGCTTTCTTT
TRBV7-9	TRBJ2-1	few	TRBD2	CASSLSGGPIEQFF	TGTGCCAGCAGCTTAAGCGGGGGGCCAATTGAGCAGTTCTTC
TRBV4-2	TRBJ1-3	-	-	CASSQGGASGNTIYF	TGTGCCAGCAGCCAAGGTGGAGCCTCTGGAAACACCATATATTTT
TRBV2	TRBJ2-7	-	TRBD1	CASRQKGQGLSYEQYF	TGTGCCAGCAGACAAAAAGGACAGGGTTTGAGCTACGAGCAGTACTTC
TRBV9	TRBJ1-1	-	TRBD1	CASSPLTGGKSAFF	TGTGCCAGCAGCCCCCTGACAGGGGGAAAATCGGCTTTCTTT
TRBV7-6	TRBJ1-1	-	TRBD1	CASSLGTGGQTNTEAFF	TGTGCCAGCAGCTTAGGGACAGGGGGGCAAACGAACACTGAAGCTTTCTTT
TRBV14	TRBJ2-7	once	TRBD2	CASSQEAGFGYEQYF	TGTGCCAGCAGCCAAGAAGCGGGGTTTGGGTACGAGCAGTACTTC
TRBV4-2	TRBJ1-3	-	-	CASSQGRVNSGNTIYF	TGTGCCAGCAGCCAAGGCAGGGTTAACTCTGGAAACACCATATATTTT
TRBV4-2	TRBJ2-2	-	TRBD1	CASSLRQGNTGELFF	TGTGCCAGCAGCCTCCGACAGGGGAACACCGGGGAGCTGTTTTTT
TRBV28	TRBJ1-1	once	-	CASSDIGGRGNTEAFF	TGTGCCAGCAGCGATATTGGGGGCAGGGGGAACACTGAAGCTTTCTTT
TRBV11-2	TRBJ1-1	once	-	CASSLGGGNSEAFF	TGTGCCAGCTCCCTAGGGGGAGGGAATTCTGAAGCTTTCTTT
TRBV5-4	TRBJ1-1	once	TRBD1	CASSLARDSKGGTEAFF	TGTGCCAGCAGCTTGGCCCGGGACAGTAAAGGCGGCACTGAAGCTTTCTTT
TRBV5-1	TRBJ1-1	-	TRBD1	CASSRGQGFTEAFF	TGCGCCAGCAGCCGGGGACAGGGGTTCACTGAAGCTTTCTTT
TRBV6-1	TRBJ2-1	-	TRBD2	CASSEDLAGPRNEQFF	TGTGCCAGCAGTGAAGACCTAGCGGGTCCCCGCAATGAGCAGTTCTTC
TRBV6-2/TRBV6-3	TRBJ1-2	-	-	CASSYKRLYGYTF	TGTGCCAGCAGTTACAAGCGACTCTATGGCTACACCTTC
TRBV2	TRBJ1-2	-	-	CASSDSPAGRGYTF	TGTGCCAGCAGTGACAGTCCGGCAGGGCGCGGCTACACCTTC
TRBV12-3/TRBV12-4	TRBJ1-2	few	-	CASSFVRAVITF	TGTGCCAGCAGTTTCGTCAGGGCGGTGATTACCTTC
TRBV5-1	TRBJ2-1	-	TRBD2	CASRRTSDEQFF	TGCGCCAGCAGGAGGACTAGCGACGAGCAGTTCTTC